This T cell receptor (beta chain) came from a study of T cells in Graves' hyperthyroidism and ophthalmopathy. Study as a whole: At the time of initial diagnosis and before any treatment, peripheral blood was collected. The study, taken as a whole, reports: Most clonotypes expanded in the thyroid (above 0.001) were also present in blood. Separating ophthalmopathy from stable hyperthyroidism was achieved by a 13 V-J model.

The CDR3 is 14 residues long. Germline assignment: CDR1 MNHEY and CDR2 SVGAGI. V was trimmed by 7 bases and J by 3 bases, leaving 13 bases between them. The CDR3 regions of TCR beta were amplified from RNA transcripts. An initial round of RT-PCR targeting the TCR CDR3 relied on the HTBI primer set. TCRdb called the multiplex PCR reads again in MiXCR, with one record for every CDR3 protein. The table shows over 250,000 distinct CDR3 sequences, with under 30% occurring only once. This clonotype was picked up many times. Its cognate antigen is unknown. Researchers barred patients who had uncontrolled infection, other autoimmune disease, pregnancy or lactation.

The clonotype comes from a man aged 35 to 55 with Graves' hyperthyroidism that later progressed to Graves' ophthalmopathy. Material for sequencing was blood. V gene TRBV6-5 combines with J gene TRBJ1-5; possibly TRBD1 for D (5 bases). This CDR3 reads CASKGQGYNQPQHF. In DNA, the CDR3 is TGTGCCAGCAAGGGGCAGGGCTACAATCAGCCCCAGCATTTT.